Included here is one TCR beta chain sequence, with context. The record originates from a study of regulatory T cells in long-lasting Graves disease. TCR beta libraries were built with iRepertoire HTBI primers and Arm-PCR of CDR3 regions. TCRdb re-analysed the multiplex PCR reads in MiXCR, keeping a single row per CDR3 protein. The table shows about 560,000 distinct CDR3 sequences, with about 16% occurring only once. Time point noted: newly diagnosed GD, antithyroid drugs for less than 3 months. PBMC-derived RNA was used for the TCR library. Germline-derived CDR1 and CDR2 are SQVTM and ANQGSEA. J gave up 6 bases and V 2 bases, and 6 bases lay outside the gene matches. This CDR3 region has 14 residues. This sample was also put to use in a study of T cells in Graves' hyperthyroidism and ophthalmopathy. Per that study: Diagnosis relied on clinical symptoms, serum thyroxine and TRAb, thyroid ultrasound and orbital computed tomography. First-round RT-PCR targeting the TCR CDR3 was performed with the HTBI primer set. For ophthalmopathy, model prediction preceded onset by a median about 6 months.

The clonotype was recovered from a man between 18 and 29 years old with Graves disease. The sequencing used peripheral blood mononuclear cells (PBMCs), collected at new diagnosis, from a patient treated with antithyroid drugs. The J gene is TRBJ1-2, the V gene TRBV29-1; 10 nucleotides align to TRBD1. The CDR3 nucleotides are TGCAGCGTTGAACGGACAGGGGGGACGGATGGCTACACCTTC. Translating gives CSVERTGGTDGYTF.